Listed below are T cell receptor beta chains from one sample, sequenced in a study of read filtering for tumor transcriptome and immune sequencing. Using its own MiXCR run on the reads, TCRdb lists one record per CDR3 protein. The repertoire holds 39,000 or so distinct CDR3 sequences, with around 15% as singletons. The specimen was a population of CD138-negative cells sorted from bone marrow. The source is a donor over 35 with multiple myeloma. The CDR3 runs from the conserved cysteine through the conserved F or W. Each record gives: clone size, D gene, V gene, J gene, CDR3 DNA, CDR3 protein. A D gene is named only where the DNA matches it firmly. Size is stated for part of the rows, as once, few or many counts, or as a class when the clone is expanded.

clone size: many; D gene: -; V gene: TRBV6-5; J gene: TRBJ2-7; CDR3 DNA: TGTGCCAGCAGTTACCGTTTTTCGTGGGGGAAAACCTACGAGCAGTACTTC; CDR3 protein: CASSYRFSWGKTYEQYF
clone size: -; D gene: TRBD2; V gene: TRBV10-2; J gene: TRBJ2-1; CDR3 DNA: TGCGCCAGCAGCCCCGGGACTATATACTACAATGAGCAGTTCTTC; CDR3 protein: CASSPGTIYYNEQFF
clone size: many; D gene: TRBD1; V gene: TRBV11-1; J gene: TRBJ1-2; CDR3 DNA: TGTGCCAGCAGCCCGACAGGGGAGGGCTATGGCTACACCTTC; CDR3 protein: CASSPTGEGYGYTF
clone size: many; D gene: -; V gene: TRBV27; J gene: TRBJ1-6; CDR3 DNA: TGTGCCAGCAGTTTACGTGTGGATCATTCACCCCTCCACTTT; CDR3 protein: CASSLRVDHSPLHF
clone size: many; D gene: TRBD2; V gene: TRBV20-1; J gene: TRBJ2-7; CDR3 DNA: TGCAGTGCTAGACCTCTAGCGGGGGGTTTCTACGAGCAGTACTTC; CDR3 protein: CSARPLAGGFYEQYF
clone size: medium-sized; D gene: TRBD2; V gene: TRBV6-6; J gene: TRBJ2-1; CDR3 DNA: TGTGCCAGCAGTTACTCGCTAGCGGGGGACGACAATGAGCAGTTCTTC; CDR3 protein: CASSYSLAGDDNEQFF
clone size: medium-sized; D gene: -; V gene: TRBV7-9; J gene: TRBJ2-1; CDR3 DNA: TGTGCCAGCAGTTCGATCCAGGGACTCCGCAATGAGCAGTTCTTC; CDR3 protein: CASSSIQGLRNEQFF
clone size: many; D gene: -; V gene: TRBV20-1; J gene: TRBJ2-3; CDR3 DNA: TGCAGTGCTAGAGACCTAGCGACGCAGTATTTT; CDR3 protein: CSARDLATQYF
clone size: many; D gene: -; V gene: TRBV28; J gene: TRBJ2-1; CDR3 DNA: TGTGCCAGCAGCAAAAATGACAATGAGCAGTTCTTC; CDR3 protein: CASSKNDNEQFF
clone size: many; D gene: -; V gene: TRBV7-9; J gene: TRBJ2-3; CDR3 DNA: TGTGCCAGCAGCTCCTTCGCTAGGGGAGAAGATACGCAGTATTTT; CDR3 protein: CASSSFARGEDTQYF
clone size: -; D gene: -; V gene: TRBV6-2/TRBV6-3; J gene: TRBJ2-2; CDR3 DNA: TGTGCCAGCAGTTACCAAAATCGAGTGACCGGGGAGCTGTTTTTT; CDR3 protein: CASSYQNRVTGELFF
clone size: many; D gene: -; V gene: TRBV18; J gene: TRBJ2-1; CDR3 DNA: TGTGCCAGCTCACCACGTCAAGAAAACAATGAGCAGTTCTTC; CDR3 protein: CASSPRQENNEQFF
clone size: many; D gene: -; V gene: TRBV12-3/TRBV12-4; J gene: TRBJ2-3; CDR3 DNA: TGTGCCAGCACACAGCCCGGCTCTAGCACAGATACGCAGTATTTT; CDR3 protein: CASTQPGSSTDTQYF
clone size: many; D gene: -; V gene: TRBV28; J gene: TRBJ1-6; CDR3 DNA: TGTGCCAGTACAGGCGGCTCCTATAATTCACCCCTCCACTTT; CDR3 protein: CASTGGSYNSPLHF
clone size: many; D gene: -; V gene: TRBV12-3/TRBV12-4; J gene: TRBJ1-1; CDR3 DNA: TGTGCCAGCAGTTTACTGGTTTTTAGTGAAGCTTTCTTT; CDR3 protein: CASSLLVFSEAFF
clone size: few; D gene: -; V gene: TRBV5-1; J gene: TRBJ2-1; CDR3 DNA: TGCGCCAGCAGCGGCGTCAGGGTGGGTTCCTACAATGAGCAGTTCTTC; CDR3 protein: CASSGVRVGSYNEQFF
clone size: many; D gene: -; V gene: TRBV20-1; J gene: TRBJ2-5; CDR3 DNA: TGCAGTGCTAAGGACAGTCAAGAGACCCAGTACTTC; CDR3 protein: CSAKDSQETQYF
clone size: many; D gene: -; V gene: TRBV4-1; J gene: TRBJ2-7; CDR3 DNA: TGCGCCAGCAGCCAAGAATTGATCGTCAGCTTACCCTACGAGCAGTACTTC; CDR3 protein: CASSQELIVSLPYEQYF
clone size: many; D gene: -; V gene: TRBV29-1; J gene: TRBJ1-1; CDR3 DNA: TGCAGCGGGGGTGCGAGGATGAACACTGAAGCTTTCTTT; CDR3 protein: CSGGARMNTEAFF
clone size: many; D gene: -; V gene: TRBV6-2/TRBV6-3; J gene: TRBJ2-5; CDR3 DNA: TGTGCCAGCAGTTACTCCGGGGGACAAGAGACCCAGTACTTC; CDR3 protein: CASSYSGGQETQYF
clone size: many; D gene: TRBD1; V gene: TRBV6-1; J gene: TRBJ1-5; CDR3 DNA: TGTGCCAGCAGTGAAACGGGACAGGGGGTGAATCAGCCCCAGCATTTT; CDR3 protein: CASSETGQGVNQPQHF
clone size: many; D gene: -; V gene: TRBV7-2; J gene: TRBJ2-7; CDR3 DNA: TGTGCCAGCAGCCCCCGGTCTTACTCCTACGAGCAGTACTTC; CDR3 protein: CASSPRSYSYEQYF
clone size: many; D gene: TRBD2; V gene: TRBV20-1; J gene: TRBJ2-1; CDR3 DNA: TGCAGTGCTACTTTAAAAAGCGGGGGGGCGGGTGAGCAGTTCTTC; CDR3 protein: CSATLKSGGAGEQFF
clone size: few; D gene: -; V gene: TRBV20-1; J gene: TRBJ2-7; CDR3 DNA: TGCAGTGCTAGGGAAGGTGCGGGGTCCCACCACGAGCAGTACTTC; CDR3 protein: CSAREGAGSHHEQYF
clone size: many; D gene: -; V gene: TRBV20-1; J gene: TRBJ1-6; CDR3 DNA: TGCAGTGCCCGGGGGCGTTCACCCCTCCACTTT; CDR3 protein: CSARGRSPLHF
clone size: many; D gene: -; V gene: TRBV6-5; J gene: TRBJ1-1; CDR3 DNA: TGTGCCAGCAGTTACGGGTCCAGGGCGAACACTGAAGCTTTCTTT; CDR3 protein: CASSYGSRANTEAFF
clone size: many; D gene: -; V gene: TRBV11-2; J gene: TRBJ1-2; CDR3 DNA: TGTGCCAGCAGCTTAGATAGGCGGGACTATGGCTACACCTTC; CDR3 protein: CASSLDRRDYGYTF
clone size: many; D gene: -; V gene: TRBV10-1; J gene: TRBJ2-2; CDR3 DNA: TGCGCCAGTTCCGGACAGTACACCGGGGAGCTGTTTTTT; CDR3 protein: CASSGQYTGELFF
clone size: many; D gene: TRBD2; V gene: TRBV7-9; J gene: TRBJ2-5; CDR3 DNA: TGTGCCAGCAGCGCATCAGCGGGATACCAAGAGACCCAGTACTTC; CDR3 protein: CASSASAGYQETQYF
clone size: few; D gene: -; V gene: TRBV29-1; J gene: TRBJ1-2; CDR3 DNA: TGCAGCGTTGACAAGGCTAACTATGGCTACACCTTC; CDR3 protein: CSVDKANYGYTF
clone size: many; D gene: TRBD1; V gene: TRBV29-1; J gene: TRBJ1-1; CDR3 DNA: TGCAGCGTTAGGACAGGGGGCAGGAGCACTGAAGCTTTCTTT; CDR3 protein: CSVRTGGRSTEAFF
clone size: -; D gene: TRBD2; V gene: TRBV28; J gene: TRBJ2-7; CDR3 DNA: TGTGCCAGCAGTTTATTCCTACTGCGTTGGCGGGAGAGCTCCTACGAGCAGTACTTC; CDR3 protein: CASSLFLLRWRESSYEQYF
clone size: many; D gene: -; V gene: TRBV25-1; J gene: TRBJ2-3; CDR3 DNA: TGTGCCAGCAGTGAATTTCAGGGGAACACAGATACGCAGTATTTT; CDR3 protein: CASSEFQGNTDTQYF
clone size: many; D gene: TRBD1; V gene: TRBV12-3/TRBV12-4; J gene: TRBJ2-3; CDR3 DNA: TGTGCCAGCAGTCTTTTGGTGACAGGGAGCACAGATACGCAGTATTTT; CDR3 protein: CASSLLVTGSTDTQYF
clone size: few; D gene: -; V gene: TRBV6-1; J gene: TRBJ2-1; CDR3 DNA: TGTGCCAGCAGTCCACCGACAGGGAGGCTGGCCAATAAGCAGTTCTTC; CDR3 protein: CASSPPTGRLANKQFF
clone size: many; D gene: TRBD2; V gene: TRBV27; J gene: TRBJ2-7; CDR3 DNA: TGTGCCAGCAGTTCTCCGACTAGCGGGAGTAACGAGCAGTACTTC; CDR3 protein: CASSSPTSGSNEQYF
clone size: many; D gene: -; V gene: TRBV28; J gene: TRBJ1-6; CDR3 DNA: TGTGCCAGCAGTTTGGGCCAGTCTAATTCACCCCTCCACTTT; CDR3 protein: CASSLGQSNSPLHF
clone size: -; D gene: -; V gene: TRBV4-1; J gene: TRBJ1-1; CDR3 DNA: TGCGCCAGCAGCCAAGATTTAGGAAGGGGACAAGCTTTCTTT; CDR3 protein: CASSQDLGRGQAFF
clone size: many; D gene: TRBD1; V gene: TRBV28; J gene: TRBJ2-2; CDR3 DNA: TGTGCCAGCAGTTTATGGAGACAGGGGGCTGTCGCCGGGGAGCTGTTTTTT; CDR3 protein: CASSLWRQGAVAGELFF
clone size: many; D gene: -; V gene: TRBV18; J gene: TRBJ2-1; CDR3 DNA: TGTGCCAGCCAAAAGGACTCCTCCTACAATGAGCAGTTCTTC; CDR3 protein: CASQKDSSYNEQFF
clone size: many; D gene: TRBD1; V gene: TRBV7-9; J gene: TRBJ1-5; CDR3 DNA: TGTGCCAGCAGCCCCTGGACGGGACAGCGCAATCAGCCCCAGCATTTT; CDR3 protein: CASSPWTGQRNQPQHF
clone size: few; D gene: TRBD1; V gene: TRBV20-1; J gene: TRBJ2-2; CDR3 DNA: TGCAGTGCTAGAGATATAAGGACAGGCAACACCGGGGAGCTGTTTTTT; CDR3 protein: CSARDIRTGNTGELFF
clone size: many; D gene: -; V gene: TRBV6-4; J gene: TRBJ2-1; CDR3 DNA: TGTGCCAGCAGTCCCGTGCGGGCGGAGGTTAATGAGCAGTTCTTC; CDR3 protein: CASSPVRAEVNEQFF
clone size: -; D gene: -; V gene: TRBV10-3; J gene: TRBJ2-7; CDR3 DNA: TGTGCCATCAGTGAACAGGGCTACGAGCAGTACTTC; CDR3 protein: CAISEQGYEQYF
clone size: few; D gene: -; V gene: TRBV12-3/TRBV12-4; J gene: TRBJ1-2; CDR3 DNA: TGTGCCAGCAAAACGGTCACCCAAGGCGGCTACACCTTC; CDR3 protein: CASKTVTQGGYTF
clone size: many; D gene: TRBD1; V gene: TRBV28; J gene: TRBJ2-7; CDR3 DNA: TGTGCCAGCAGGGCAGGGGGATCCTACGAGCAGTACTTC; CDR3 protein: CASRAGGSYEQYF
clone size: many; D gene: TRBD1; V gene: TRBV6-1; J gene: TRBJ1-4; CDR3 DNA: TGTGCCAGCAGGGGACAGTTCGGTGAGGAAAAACTGTTTTTT; CDR3 protein: CASRGQFGEEKLFF
clone size: few; D gene: -; V gene: TRBV12-3/TRBV12-4; J gene: TRBJ2-1; CDR3 DNA: TGTGCCAGCAGTTACAGCAACAATGAGCAGCTCTTC; CDR3 protein: CASSYSNNEQLF
clone size: many; D gene: -; V gene: TRBV5-1; J gene: TRBJ2-1; CDR3 DNA: TGCGCCAGCAGCATAGGAACAGGGACCGCCAATGAGCAGTTCTTC; CDR3 protein: CASSIGTGTANEQFF
clone size: few; D gene: -; V gene: TRBV5-6; J gene: TRBJ1-1; CDR3 DNA: TGTGCCAGCAGCTTGACAGGCAGGGGCACTGAAGCTTTCTTT; CDR3 protein: CASSLTGRGTEAFF
clone size: many; D gene: -; V gene: TRBV4-1; J gene: TRBJ1-2; CDR3 DNA: TGCGCCAGCAGCCAAGAGAGGTTAATATCCGGCTACACCTTC; CDR3 protein: CASSQERLISGYTF
clone size: many; D gene: -; V gene: TRBV20-1; J gene: TRBJ2-5; CDR3 DNA: TGCAGTGCTAGTTTGGCGGCCCTAGAGACCCAGTACTTC; CDR3 protein: CSASLAALETQYF
clone size: many; D gene: TRBD2; V gene: TRBV10-2; J gene: TRBJ2-1; CDR3 DNA: TGCGCCAGCAGTGAGCGGGGGAGGGTGGTAGCGGGAGGGAACAATGAGCAGTTCTTC; CDR3 protein: CASSERGRVVAGGNNEQFF
clone size: -; D gene: TRBD1; V gene: TRBV13; J gene: TRBJ2-3; CDR3 DNA: TGTGCCAGCAGCCTCTACCAAGGCCAGGGACAGAATACGCAGTATTTT; CDR3 protein: CASSLYQGQGQNTQYF
clone size: many; D gene: TRBD2; V gene: TRBV29-1; J gene: TRBJ2-6; CDR3 DNA: TGCAGCGTTGAAGGAGCGGGAGTCCCTGGGGCCAACGTCCTGACTTTC; CDR3 protein: CSVEGAGVPGANVLTF